This T cell receptor beta chain was found in a study of CD8 T cells in Susac syndrome. After removal of 8 bases from V and 6 bases from J, the junction contained 5 bases not matched to a gene. Looked up from germline, CDR1 is SGHAT and CDR2 is FQDESV (reference sequence). CDR3 length: 13 amino acids. Random hexamers were used to reverse transcribe the RNA input (about 0.5 to 1 ug). TCRdb reprocessed the immunoSEQ multiplex PCR reads via MiXCR and lists one record per CDR3 protein. The table lists 150,000 or so distinct CDR3 sequences, roughly 95% of them singletons. The chain links TRBV11-1 to TRBJ2-7, with 12 bases lining up with TRBD1. The sample taken for sequencing was CD4+ T cells from PBMCs. The receptor's source is a human donor with Susac syndrome. The CDR3 DNA reads as TGTGCCAGCTCCGGGACAGGGGGCGGCGAGCAGTACTTC. The encoded protein is CASSGTGGGEQYF.